One TCR beta chain is described in this entry. Its specificity is unknown. Clones were sequenced by immunoSEQ multiplex PCR, and TCRdb holds only the in-frame ones, with some missing. The sample shows fewer than 85,000 clones, approximately 84% of them seen only once. The V end was cut by 2 bases, the J end by 4 bases, with 14 bases between. The length of the CDR3 is 15 residues. During the collection period, no donor immune events like infections were recorded. The data derive from a study of identifying expanded T cells in peripheral blood. Findings of the study overall: Technical replicates showed roughly 1.2 changed clones; approximately 2 weeks roughly 18; four weeks 19. Variance in clone template counts between two-week samples significantly increased with total template count across all healthy donors.

The material sequenced was blood. The clonotype was recovered from a person aged 18-70 years in good health. The J gene is TRBJ2-5, the V gene TRBV23-1; D call uncertain. TRBV23-1 carries the ORF label, with uncertain function. DNA for the CDR3: TGCGCCAGCAGTCAAACCACTGGACGGAGAGAGACCCAGTACTTC. This translates into CASSQTTGRRETQYF.